This T cell receptor beta chain was sequenced for a study of T cells in tuberculosis. The germline gives CDR1 MNHEY, CDR2 SVGAGI. J gave up 2 bases and V 4 bases, and 7 bases lay outside the gene matches. This CDR3 has 16 amino acids. Profiling relied on immunoSEQ multiplex PCR, and the TCRdb table lists in-frame clones only, not all of them. The repertoire consists of about 35,000 clones, with roughly 93% occurring once and the leading ten covering roughly 10%. Specified time point: new active TB diagnosis, blood taken before or within 7 days of starting treatment. The sample was PBMCs, taken at tuberculosis diagnosis. The chain carries TRBV6-5 and TRBJ2-1; 8 bases agree with TRBD1. The sequence was collected from an adult with tuberculosis. As DNA, the CDR3 is TGTGCCAGCAGTTTAGGACAGGGAGCTCCCTACAATGAGCAGTTCTTC. Amino acids: CASSLGQGAPYNEQFF.